The rows below give T cell receptor beta chains drawn from one sample of a study of blood T cell repertoires in COVID-19. This table comes from immunoSEQ multiplex PCR, and its TCRdb copy is limited to in-frame clones, with some not included. This table has about 200,000 clones, nearly 90% appearing once. The sample taken for sequencing was PBMCs or T cells enriched from blood (not recorded which). The source of these receptors is a woman in her 30s with acute COVID-19. Each CDR3 is given with its conserved first and last residue. The D gene is left open where the match is weak.

J	V	D	CDR3
TRBJ1-6	TRBV9	NA	CASSTWEADNSPLHF
TRBJ1-3	TRBV24-1	TRBD1	CATSATGEKGNTIYF
TRBJ2-1	TRBV11-2	TRBD1	CASSLQNTGGGRFF
TRBJ1-4	TRBV5-4	NA	CASSEHVGLNEKLFF
TRBJ2-6	TRBV9	NA	CASSKQGSGANVLTF
TRBJ2-5	TRBV5-1	TRBD1	CASSLNGQGAGQETQYF
TRBJ2-2	TRBV6-5	NA	CAGGTVNTGELFF
TRBJ1-3	TRBV2	TRBD1	CASRSRGTGAGNTIYF
TRBJ1-2	TRBV25-1	TRBD1	CASSDTGAGSGYTF
TRBJ1-6	TRBV19	TRBD1	CASSTKGARNSPLHF
TRBJ1-5	TRBV27	NA	CASSFKTPSNQPQHF
TRBJ2-7	TRBV24-1	NA	CATSDPGTGYEQYF
TRBJ2-7	TRBV9	TRBD1	CASSVAGGHGEQYF
TRBJ2-2	TRBV7-2	TRBD2	CASSLRGGGNTGELFF
TRBJ2-3	TRBV4-1	TRBD2	CASSQLGAGLAGGPSTDTQYF
TRBJ2-2	TRBV5-4	TRBD1	CASSLQGQVGGELFF
TRBJ2-7	TRBV4-1	TRBD1	CASSQLRTGSVHEQYF
TRBJ2-7	TRBV27	NA	CASSPREGTYEQYF
TRBJ1-4	TRBV7-9	TRBD1	CASRRGDRGGEKLFF
TRBJ2-3	TRBV28	NA	CASSLAPNSADTQYF
TRBJ2-1	TRBV2	NA	CASSEARGYNEQFF
TRBJ1-5	TRBV18	NA	CASSPGSGGDRPQHF
TRBJ2-3	TRBV5-4	TRBD2	CASSRDYASTDTQYF
TRBJ1-5	TRBV30	NA	CAWGVSGHVIRPQHF
TRBJ2-3	TRBV5-4	TRBD1	CASSRYLTGQSTDTQYF
TRBJ1-1	TRBV28	TRBD1	CASTGGGMNTEAFF
TRBJ1-4	TRBV21-1	NA	CASSTSRRQGVRKNEKLFF
TRBJ1-2	TRBV19	NA	CASSIPGVYGYTF
TRBJ1-2	TRBV18	TRBD1	CASSPRQGRTNYGYTF
TRBJ1-5	TRBV2	NA	CASRDTNQPQHF
TRBJ2-2	TRBV15	NA	CATGGPTSLSTGELFF